This T cell receptor (beta chain) was captured by sequencing in a study of T cell changes during pregnancy in multiple sclerosis. The data were produced by immunoSEQ multiplex PCR, yet TCRdb's version contains in-frame clones alone and is incomplete. Counted here are around 43,000 clones, approximately 92% occurring once; the ten biggest clones make up roughly 3.8%. Looked up from germline, CDR1 is MNHNY and CDR2 is SVGAGI (reference sequence). The V gene end was trimmed by 6 bases and the J gene end by 2 bases; junction bases not matched to a gene: 7. The CDR3 extends over 15 amino acids. The sequence came from a female donor with multiple sclerosis, enrolled in a pregnancy study. The source material was CD8+ T cells from peripheral blood mononuclear cells, sampled after pregnancy. This rearrangement joins TRBV6-6 to TRBJ1-2; TRBD1 aligns across 9 bases. The CDR3 region is CASSRRTGENYGYTF. The CDR3 region has the DNA TGTGCCAGCAGCCGCCGGACAGGGGAAAACTATGGCTACACCTTC.